This entry concerns a single T cell receptor beta chain. What it recognizes is unknown. Germline values: CDR1 SEHNR, CDR2 FQNEAQ (reference sequence). Between the trimmed V and J ends, which lost 5 bases and 8 bases, there was a span of 9 bases. The CDR3 totals 11 residues. The entry originates in a study of cytomegalovirus exposure and HLA in healthy donors. Study-wide results and limits: Reportedly, TCR beta sequences accurately predicted HLA-A and HLA-B alleles in most subjects. Sequence variants that were highly shared formed a cluster that was likely a sequencing artifact. A list of 164 TCR beta chains associated with cytomegalovirus was given. Among CMV-associated TCR beta chains, most appeared HLA-restricted in a later analysis.

The PCR was carried out with 60 Vbeta primers and 13 Jbeta primers. TCRdb's copy holds only in-frame clones and misses some; the assay was immunoSEQ multiplex PCR. The sample carries around 180,000 clones, 84% recorded once. The chain couples TRBV7-9 to TRBJ1-2, with a tentative D call TRBD1 (5 bases). The TCR originated in a boy aged 5-17 years in good health and CMV-seronegative. Sequencing input: PBMCs. Here the CDR3 DNA reads TGTGCCAGCAGCGTCGGGGGAGGCTACACCTTC. It is translated as CASSVGGGYTF.